Listed here is a single T cell receptor (beta chain). The data are from a study of human T cells and chemical hapten exposure. Germline CDR1 is ENHRY and CDR2 is SYGVKD. The CDR3 runs 14 residues. The V and J ends lost 10 bases and 7 bases respectively, with 21 bases between them. TCRdb itself ran the RACE reads through MiXCR, one entry per CDR3 protein. The sample carries under 200,000 distinct CDR3 sequences, approximately 29% recorded once. Documented time point: pre-sensitization, week 0. The treatment is: therapeutic diphenylcyclopropenone sensitization with weekly scalp DPC. Those who donated were patients with alopecia, 18 to 70 years of age, and suitable for DPC.

The sample was whole blood, taken in connection with sensitization to the hapten diphenylcyclopropenone (DPC). The TCR was taken from a woman aged 25 to 45 with alopecia areata. Some clones in this sample may be carry-over from other donors' samples. The V gene is TRBV10-3, the J gene TRBJ2-3; D ambiguous. This CDR3 reads CATTKGSLTNTQYF. The CDR3 DNA reads as TGTGCCACCACGAAAGGGTCCTTAACGAATACGCAGTATTTT.